The 20 T cell receptor beta chains presented below share a single source sample, sequenced in a study of early stage breast cancer tumors (TCRdb year 2017). Library preparation employed the immunoSEQ multiplex PCR assay. TCRdb provides this immuneACCESS table in a form limited to in-frame rearrangements. Some clones are lacking; in checked studies, under half of them reflect an unresolved V gene, and why the rest are absent is not known. The sample has some 28,000 clones on record, roughly three fifths of them singletons. The top ten hold 7% to 9% of the sample. Sequences were obtained from breast tumor tissue. These receptors were taken from a person in their fifties with breast cancer.

The gene calls are TRBV4-3 and TRBJ2-5, with 10 bases that match TRBD1. The V gene end was trimmed by 3 bases and the J gene end by 5 bases; junction bases not matched to a gene: 6. Germline V gene data show CDR1 as LGHNA and CDR2 as YSLEER. The CDR3 is 15 residues long. Here the CDR3 reads CASSHDRGRRETQYF. CDR3 DNA sequence: TGCGCCAGCAGCCACGACAGGGGGCGCCGGGAGACCCAGTACTTC.

The V call is TRBV7-8, the J call TRBJ2-7; D is ambiguous. CDR1 is SGHVS, CDR2 FQNEAQ, per germline. The V end lost 5 bases, the J end lost 4 bases, and 15 bases lay between the germline ends. CDR3 length equals 14 residues. The CDR3 spells CASSPRATLYEQYF. The CDR3 DNA follows: TGTGCCAGCAGCCCTAGGGCAACCTTGTACGAGCAGTACTTC.

The chain has TRBV5-1 and TRBJ2-2, with D maybe TRBD2 (6 bases). The CDR3 has 16 residues. V lost 0 bases to trimming and J lost 3 bases, with 12 bases between them. Per germline, CDR1 SGHRS and CDR2 YFSETQ. The CDR3 DNA reads as TGCGCCAGCAGCTTGGCTGGCGGGACGTACACCGGGGAGCTGTTTTTT. Translation gives CASSLAGGTYTGELFF.

This rearrangement joins TRBV9 to TRBJ1-2; maybe TRBD1 (6 bases). Germline V gives CDR1 SGDLS, CDR2 YYNGEE. The CDR3 totals 14 residues. V lost 3 bases, J lost 5 bases, and 14 bases lay in between. The CDR3 sequence is CASSAARTVYGYTF. In DNA, the CDR3 is TGTGCCAGCAGCGCGGCCCGGACAGTTTATGGCTACACCTTC.

The sample holds a few counts of this clone. The rearrangement joins TRBV7-3 to TRBJ1-1; 8 nucleotides line up with TRBD1. Germline lookup yields CDR1 SGHTA and CDR2 FQGTGA. This CDR3 region has 14 residues. V was clipped by 5 bases and J by 1 base; unmatched bases: 3. The CDR3 spells CASSPGQGNTEAFF. The CDR3 region has the DNA TGTGCCAGCAGCCCCGGACAGGGGAACACTGAAGCTTTCTTT.

This sequence joins TRBV30 and TRBJ1-5, with a tentative D call TRBD1 (5 bases). The V end lost 3 bases, the J end lost 2 bases, and 8 bases lay between the germline ends. The CDR3 totals 13 residues. Germline V gene data show CDR1 as GTSNPN and CDR2 as SVGIG (reference sequence). Here the CDR3 reads CAWRGDGNQPQHF. The CDR3 DNA reads as TGTGCCTGGAGAGGGGACGGCAATCAGCCCCAGCATTTT.

This clone was counted between two and nine times. The chain recombines TRBV25-1 with TRBJ2-3; 8 nucleotides align to TRBD1. V was pared by 4 bases and J by 3 bases, with 9 bases of the junction left unmatched. In germline, CDR1 is MGHDK, CDR2 SYGVNS. The CDR3 covers 16 residues. This chain's CDR3 is CASSAMTGDGTDTQYF. CDR3 sequence (DNA): TGTGCCAGCAGTGCCATGACAGGGGATGGGACAGATACGCAGTATTTT.

CDR3 sequence (DNA): TGTGCCAGCAGCTTAGAACAGGGAGTAAGCGAGCAGTACTTC. It encodes CASSLEQGVSEQYF. The J gene is TRBJ2-7, the V gene TRBV7-2; D is possibly TRBD1 (6 bases). Per germline, CDR1 SGHTA and CDR2 FQGNSA. The CDR3 runs to 14 residues. The V end lost 1 base, the J end lost 6 bases, and 13 bases lay between the germline ends.

This clone is labeled medium-sized. This chain uses TRBV2 with TRBJ1-3; D is unclear. Between the trimmed V and J ends, which lost 6 bases and 0 bases, there was a span of 12 bases. Germline loops: CDR1 SNHLY, CDR2 FYNNEI. The CDR3 is 15 residues long. Here the CDR3 reads CASSLGLNSGNTIYF. Here the CDR3 DNA reads TGTGCCAGCAGCCTAGGACTCAACTCTGGAAACACCATATATTTT.

This clone has more than one count but fewer than ten. The chain couples TRBV7-3 to TRBJ2-7; 10 nucleotides match TRBD2. From germline, CDR1 is SGHTA and CDR2 FQGTGA. CDR3 length: 15 amino acids. V lost 4 bases, J lost 6 bases, and 9 bases stayed unmatched. The CDR3 loop is CASSSTASGRGEQYF. The CDR3 DNA reads as TGTGCCAGCAGCTCGACCGCTAGCGGGAGAGGCGAGCAGTACTTC.

The V call is TRBV29-1, the J call TRBJ2-1; D is tentatively TRBD1 or TRBD2 (5 bases each). The CDR3 has 11 amino acids. The germline V and J ends were trimmed by 6 bases and 10 bases, with 13 bases remaining between them. Germline values: CDR1 SQVTM, CDR2 ANQGSEA. The DNA for the CDR3 is TGCAGCGTGGGGGAAGCGTGGGAGCAGTTCTTC. Residues: CSVGEAWEQFF.

The chain recombines TRBV19 with TRBJ1-5; D is unresolved. Germline V lookup: CDR1 LNHDA, CDR2 SQIVND (reference sequence). CDR3 length: 13 residues. Trimming took 3 bases from V and 6 from J, leaving 9 bases between them. The CDR3 region is CASSMGSGQPQHF. CDR3 DNA sequence: TGTGCCAGTAGTATGGGCAGTGGTCAGCCCCAGCATTTT.

This clone was seen just once. The CDR3, as DNA: TGTGCCAGCAGTCAGGACTCAACGAGGGCAGATACGCAGTATTTT. This gives the protein CASSQDSTRADTQYF. The chain employs TRBV6-1 and TRBJ2-3; a weak D match, TRBD2 (5 bases). The CDR3 is made up of 15 amino acids. The germline V gene has CDR1 MNHNS and CDR2 SASEGT. V lost 5 bases and J lost 4, with 16 bases in between.

This clone occurred a few times. The chain uses TRBV5-1 and TRBJ1-1; D remains unclear. Germline CDR1 is SGHRS and CDR2 is YFSETQ. This CDR3 has 15 amino acids. Trimming took 1 base from V and 5 from J, leaving 15 bases between them. In DNA form, the CDR3 reads TGCGCCAGCAGCTTGAAAGGAAGTATAGGGACTGAAGCTTTCTTT. This translates into CASSLKGSIGTEAFF.

This sequence joins TRBV29-1 and TRBJ2-2; D remains unclear. Per the germline V gene, CDR1 is SQVTM and CDR2 is ANQGSEA. With 7 bases removed from V and 2 bases from J, the gap between germline ends came to 8 bases. The CDR3 sequence is 12 residues long. This CDR3 is CSAFTNTGELFF. For the CDR3, the DNA is TGCAGCGCCTTCACAAACACCGGGGAGCTGTTTTTT.

The chain joins TRBV2 to TRBJ2-3; 11 nucleotides align to TRBD2. The V gene's germline CDR1 is SNHLY and CDR2 FYNNEI. The CDR3 loop spans 15 amino acids. V lost 4 bases and J lost 5; bases outside the gene matches: 5. The CDR3 loop reads CASSGQLAGGDTQYF. In DNA form, the CDR3 reads TGTGCCAGCAGTGGACAGCTAGCGGGAGGAGATACGCAGTATTTT.

V is TRBV7-2 and J is TRBJ2-7; 7 bases are shared with TRBD2. Per germline, CDR1 SGHTA and CDR2 FQGNSA. After removal of 0 bases from V and 2 bases from J, the junction contained 4 bases not matched to a gene. The CDR3 is 15 amino acids. The chain's CDR3 is CASSLAAGEAYEQYF. Here the CDR3 DNA reads TGTGCCAGCAGCTTAGCTGCGGGAGAGGCCTACGAGCAGTACTTC.

This clone was picked up a small number of times. The CDR3 DNA sequence: TGTGCCAGCAGCTTAGGAGGACGAAGGATTAACCCCGGGGAGCTGTTTTTT. Translated: CASSLGGRRINPGELFF. The J gene is TRBJ2-2, the V gene TRBV11-1; D remains unclear. CDR3 size: 17 residues. V lost 1 base, J lost 6 bases, and 18 bases lay in between. Germline CDR1 SGHAT, CDR2 FQDESV (reference sequence).

This rearrangement joins TRBV5-1 to TRBJ1-2; 8 positions match TRBD1. Germline assignment: CDR1 SGHRS and CDR2 YFSETQ. This CDR3 contains 14 residues. V dropped 3 bases and J dropped 3; count of bases not matched to a gene: 4. For the CDR3, the DNA is TGCGCCAGCAGCTGGGGACAGGAGGACTATGGCTACACCTTC. It yields the protein CASSWGQEDYGYTF.

This clone was picked up a small number of times. The DNA of the CDR3 is TGTGCCAGCAGCGGGAGGGGCAGTAACACTGAAGCTTTCTTT. This sequence encodes CASSGRGSNTEAFF. The V and J genes are TRBV7-8 and TRBJ1-1, with D tentatively TRBD1 (5 bases). Germline V CDR1 and CDR2: SGHVS, FQNEAQ. The V end lost 5 bases, the J end lost 2 bases, and 12 bases lay between the germline ends. The CDR3 is 14 amino acids.